The rows below give T cell receptor beta chains drawn from one sample of a study of sequential checkpoint blockade in melanoma. Method: immunoSEQ multiplex PCR; TCRdb's copy keeps in-frame clones and lacks some. In the table there are about 9,100 clones, about 60% of which are singletons. The sample consisted of CD8+ T cells sorted from blood (inferred from file names), taken from a patient given nivolumab and ipilimumab in sequence. The receptors were sampled from a human donor with melanoma. Both conserved end residues are part of each CDR3. A D gene is named only where the DNA matches it firmly. Clone size is not always given. Where it is, it says once, few, many or a class for expanded clones.

>TRBJ1-2|TRBV14|NA|NA
CASSQNRFQGYTF
TGTGCCAGCAGCCAAAACAGATTTCAAGGCTACACCTTC
>TRBJ2-2|TRBV2|NA|NA
CASSDGHSGAGELFF
TGTGCCAGCAGTGATGGACACTCTGGGGCCGGGGAGCTGTTTTTT
>TRBJ2-7|TRBV4-3|NA|NA
CASSQDVGSGDYEQYF
TGCGCCAGCAGCCAAGATGTAGGCTCAGGCGACTACGAGCAGTACTTC
>TRBJ2-1|TRBV11-2|TRBD1|NA
CASSQVPGQGDNEQFF
TGTGCCAGCAGCCAAGTTCCGGGACAGGGAGACAATGAGCAGTTCTTC
>TRBJ2-3|TRBV7-2|TRBD2|medium-sized
CASSLPTSGGDPDTQYF
TGTGCCAGCAGCTTACCGACTAGCGGGGGGGATCCAGATACGCAGTATTTT
>TRBJ2-1|TRBV7-9|TRBD1|NA
CASSLGQGSVEQFF
TGTGCCAGCAGCTTAGGACAGGGTTCTGTTGAGCAGTTCTTC
>TRBJ1-2|TRBV7-3|NA|few
CASSPGQRYGYTF
TGTGCCAGCAGCCCTGGACAGAGATATGGCTACACCTTC
>TRBJ2-5|TRBV6-5|TRBD1|NA
CASSYGTGKETQYF
TGTGCCAGCAGTTACGGGACAGGGAAAGAGACCCAGTACTTC
>TRBJ2-7|TRBV6-9|TRBD2|NA
CASSLAGGSSYEQYF
TGTGCCAGCAGTTTAGCGGGGGGGAGCTCCTACGAGCAGTACTTC
>TRBJ1-5|TRBV15|TRBD1|NA
CATSRDRWRTGSNQPQHF
TGTGCCACCAGCAGAGATCGCTGGAGGACAGGGAGCAATCAGCCCCAGCATTTT
>TRBJ2-3|TRBV9|TRBD1|NA
CASSEWDRDTDTQYF
TGTGCCAGCAGCGAGTGGGACAGAGACACAGATACGCAGTATTTT
>TRBJ2-1|TRBV5-1|TRBD1|NA
CASSSDRAYNEQFF
TGCGCCAGCAGCTCGGACAGGGCTTACAATGAGCAGTTCTTC
>TRBJ2-5|TRBV30|TRBD1|NA
CAWSQGDGETQYF
TGTGCCTGGAGTCAGGGGGATGGAGAGACCCAGTACTTC
>TRBJ1-2|TRBV4-1|NA|large
CASSQDHGSYGYTF
TGCGCCAGCAGCCAAGATCATGGGAGTTATGGCTACACCTTC
>TRBJ2-7|TRBV27|NA|NA
CASSLPGYEQYF
TGTGCCAGCAGTTTACCGGGCTACGAGCAGTACTTC
>TRBJ1-1|TRBV6-5|NA|few
CASTRAEYTEAFF
TGTGCCAGCACGAGGGCTGAATACACTGAAGCTTTCTTT
>TRBJ1-1|TRBV7-9|NA|NA
CASSLDGYTEAFF
TGTGCCAGCAGCTTAGACGGGTACACTGAAGCTTTCTTT
>TRBJ1-2|TRBV9|TRBD1|few
CASSVGAGTVYGYTF
TGTGCCAGCAGCGTAGGGGCGGGGACAGTCTATGGCTACACCTTC
>TRBJ1-4|TRBV4-3|TRBD1|NA
CASSQPGQGTVNEKLFF
TGCGCCAGCAGCCAACCGGGACAGGGCACCGTTAATGAAAAACTGTTTTTT
>TRBJ2-3|TRBV7-6|NA|few
CASSSNEGGRWEYF
TGTGCCAGCAGCTCAAATGAGGGGGGGCGTTGGGAGTATTTT
>TRBJ1-1|TRBV4-3|NA|NA
CASSQTSTGYTEAFF
TGCGCCAGCAGCCAGACATCGACAGGATACACTGAAGCTTTCTTT
>TRBJ2-3|TRBV27|TRBD2|NA
CASPSLAGGPSTDTQYF
TGTGCCAGCCCTTCCCTAGCGGGGGGCCCTAGCACAGATACGCAGTATTTT
>TRBJ1-1|TRBV6-6|NA|once
CASSPRSLNHLEAFF
TGTGCCAGCAGCCCCCGGTCCTTGAACCATCTTGAAGCTTTCTTT
>TRBJ2-5|TRBV7-9|NA|NA
CASSPPGGETQYF
TGTGCCAGCAGCCCCCCCGGAGGTGAGACCCAGTACTTC
>TRBJ1-2|TRBV30|NA|NA
CAWSVGTGWNYGYTF
TGTGCCTGGAGTGTGGGAACAGGGTGGAACTATGGCTACACCTTC